The subject of this entry is one TCR beta chain. Repertoires were generated with immunoSEQ multiplex PCR, while TCRdb's copy carries only in-frame clones and drops some. The sample contains 84,000 or so clones, approximately 86% of which appear only once. The sample belongs to a study of T cell responses to AZD1222 COVID-19 vaccine. In germline, CDR1 is LNHDA, CDR2 SQIVND (reference sequence). There are 16 residues in the CDR3. The ends lost 3 bases at V and 7 bases at J; junction bases unmatched: 6. Sequenced here: peripheral blood, sampled on day 0 of AZD1222 vaccination. V is TRBV19 and J is TRBJ2-4; 13 nucleotides agree with TRBD2. The receptor comes from an adult in good health. The CDR3 nucleotides read TGTGCCAGTAGTATTGGGACTAGCGGGACTTGGAACATTCAGTACTTC. Translating it yields CASSIGTSGTWNIQYF. Looking up the rest from reference TRBV19 and TRBJ2-4 gives the full variable domain: DGGITQSPKYLFRKEGQNVTLSCEQNLNHDAMYWYRQDPGQGLRLIYYSQIVNDFQKGDIAEGYSVSREKKESFPLTVTSAQKNPTAFYLCASSIGTSGTWNIQYFGAGTRLSVL.